The 28 T cell receptor beta chains given below trace back to one sample, sequenced in a study of tumor-infiltrating lymphocytes in primary liver carcinoma. Researchers generated TCR beta cDNA from approximately 520 ng of total RNA, relying on a constant-region primer. Slightly modified ARM-PCR, run as three nested multiplex PCR rounds, produced the TCR beta libraries. Amplification in the first two PCR rounds was performed using TRBV1-TRBV30 forward primers and a C-beta reverse primer for 9 to 11 cycles each. TCRdb reprocessed the multiplex PCR reads with MiXCR, giving one entry per CDR3 protein. Of approximately 100,000 distinct CDR3 sequences listed, more than 65% are singletons. Both RNA and DNA were isolated together from 20-30 mg of bulk tissue that had not been sorted. Input material: liver tumor tissue from sampling region 2. Documented subset: tumor region T2, inferior pole. The origin of the receptors is a woman aged 55-75 years with primary liver carcinoma and hepatitis B virus infection.

Worth noting for this clonotype: The germline gene is not matched at one end of the junction; a read error may be the cause. The V and J genes are TRBV6-5 and TRBJ1-3, with a weak D call TRBD1 (5 bases). Per germline, CDR1 MNHEY and CDR2 SVGAGI. The CDR3 loop spans 14 amino acids. As DNA, the CDR3 is TGTGCCAGTAGTTACGGCAGGGTCGGAAACACCATATATTTT. This translates into CASSYGRVGNTIYF.

Of note for this clonotype: A much bigger clone sits one base away, suggesting this may be a read error. The conserved phenylalanine or tryptophan normally closing the CDR3 is absent here, so this likely arose from a read error. This chain joins TRBV25-1 and TRBJ2-1, with D perhaps being TRBD1 or TRBD2 (5 bases each). V lost 3 bases to trimming and J lost 6 bases, with 12 bases between them. The CDR3 spans 14 residues. CDR1 is MGHDK and CDR2 is SYGVNS in the germline V gene. CDR3 in DNA: TGTGCCAGCAGTGAGCCGGGACCTGGCAATGAGCAGTTCCTC. Residues: CASSEPGPGNEQFL.

Of note for this clonotype: A read error is likely, as this CDR3 ends without the conserved phenylalanine or tryptophan. The CDR3 DNA follows: TGTGCGAGCAGCTTAGGTCCCGGCAGGCCCTACGAGCAGTACCTC. This codes for CASSLGPGRPYEQYL. This chain links TRBV11-2 with TRBJ2-7; D remains unclear. The CDR3 consists of 15 residues. Germline CDR1 reads SGHAT; CDR2 reads FQNNGV.

The chain is built from TRBV29-1 and TRBJ1-2; the D gene is possibly TRBD1 (6 bases). The CDR3 length is 14 residues. CDR1 is SQVTM and CDR2 is ANQGSEA in the germline V gene. V was clipped by 4 bases and J by 8 bases, with 20 bases between them. CDR3 residues: CSVAGATGARGYTF. CDR3 coding DNA: TGCAGCGTTGCCGGGGCGACAGGCGCTCGCGGCTACACCTTC. Filled out from reference TRBV29-1 and TRBJ1-2, the complete variable domain reads SAVISQKPSRDICQRGTSLTIQCQVDSQVTMMFWYRQQPGQSLTLIATANQGSEATYESGFVIDKFPISRPNLTFSTLTVSNMSPEDSSIYLCSVAGATGARGYTFGSGTRLTVV.

This chain links TRBV29-1 with TRBJ2-5; tentative D call: TRBD1 (6 bases). This CDR3 comprises 14 residues. Trimming removed 5 bases from V and 5 bases from J, with 18 bases in between. The V gene's germline CDR1 is SQVTM and CDR2 ANQGSEA. The CDR3 DNA follows: TGCAGCGTTAAGGGGACACATGGTCAGGAGACCCAGTACTTC. Translated: CSVKGTHGQETQYF.

As regards this clonotype: At one end, the junction sequence differs from germline, possibly due to a read error. V and J are TRBV4-1 and TRBJ2-1; D remains unclear. The CDR3 has 15 amino acids. In germline, CDR1 is MGHRA, CDR2 YSYEKL. CDR3 in DNA: TGCGCCAGTAGCCAAGCCGAGAGTTCCTACAATGAGCAGTTCTTC. Translation gives CASSQAESSYNEQFF.

For this clonotype: The CDR3 end shows no conserved phenylalanine or tryptophan, and so a read error is likely. The chain links TRBV28 to TRBJ2-1, with 13 bases that match TRBD2. The V segment lost 2 bases and the J segment 0 bases; nucleotides outside the gene matches: 4. CDR1 MDHEN and CDR2 SYDVKM come from the germline V gene. The CDR3 length is 18 residues. This chain's CDR3 is CASSLRTSGRISYNEQFI. The CDR3 coding sequence is TGTGCCAGCAGTTTAAGGACTAGCGGGAGAATCTCCTACAATGAGCAGTTCATC.

This clonotype was detected once. With a much larger clone just one base away, this may be a read error. V gene TRBV7-9 combines with J gene TRBJ1-1; TRBD1 aligns across 8 bases. Germline V gene sequence: CDR1 SEHNR, CDR2 FQNEAQ (reference sequence). V lost 2 bases and J lost 6; bases outside the gene matches: 11. The CDR3 contains 16 residues. The CDR3 bases are TGTGCCAGCAGCTTAAGGGCAGGGGGCGATGACGCTGAAGCTTTCTTT. Its translation: CASSLRAGGDDAEAFF.

This chain joins TRBV19 and TRBJ2-1, with 8 bases identical to TRBD1. The length of the CDR3 is 13 residues. Trimming took 0 bases from V and 13 from J; bases not matched to a gene: 5. Germline loops: CDR1 LNHDA, CDR2 SQIVND (reference sequence). The CDR3 is CASSIEDRVGQFF. The CDR3 nucleotides read TGTGCCAGTAGTATAGAGGACAGGGTAGGTCAGTTCTTC.

This clonotype has just a few counts. A much larger clone differs by one base, so this may be a read error. The chain recombines TRBV6-6 with TRBJ2-7; weak D call: TRBD1 (5 bases). From germline, CDR1 is MNHNY and CDR2 SVGAGI (reference sequence). CDR3 length: 12 residues. The CDR3 here is CAGSQTEYEQYF. DNA for the CDR3: TGTGCCGGCAGTCAGACAGAGTACGAGCAGTACTTC.

A note on this clonotype: One end of the junction fails to match germline, which may point to a read error. This chain uses TRBV6-6 with TRBJ2-5; D perhaps matches TRBD1 (5 bases). The CDR3 runs 13 residues. The V gene's germline CDR1 is MNHNY and CDR2 SVGAGI (reference sequence). The CDR3 loop reads CASSPLGEETQYF. The CDR3 nucleotides are TGTGCTAGCAGTCCATTAGGGGAAGAGACCCAGTACTTC.

The chain employs TRBV6-1 and TRBJ2-7; TRBD1 matches 9 bases. The germline V gene has CDR1 MNHNS and CDR2 SASEGT. J was trimmed by 4 bases and V by 7 bases; bases with no gene match: 11. The CDR3 is 15 amino acids. CDR3 residues: CASISSATGGYEQYF. Written as DNA, the CDR3 is TGTGCCAGCATCTCTTCCGCGACAGGGGGTTACGAGCAGTACTTC.

About this clonotype: The junction departs from germline at one end; a sequencing error may be responsible. The chain recombines TRBV27 with TRBJ1-1; D uncertain. CDR1 and CDR2 (germline): MNHEY, SMNVEV (reference sequence). There are 14 residues in the CDR3. This chain's CDR3 is CTSSLSTQYTEAFF. The CDR3 region has the DNA TGTACCAGCAGTTTATCAACCCAGTACACTGAAGCTTTCTTT.

Notes on this clonotype: A clone one base away is much larger, so this may be a read error. V gene TRBV7-9 combines with J gene TRBJ1-1; tentative D call: TRBD1 (5 bases). Germline CDR1 and CDR2: SEHNR and FQNEAQ (reference sequence). The CDR3 runs to 14 residues. The V and J ends lost 6 bases and 4 bases respectively, with 15 bases between them. CDR3 sequence: CASRTTGSGTEAFF. CDR3 coding DNA: TGTGCCAGCAGAACCACAGGCTCGGGCACTGAAGCTTTCTTT.

CDR3 sequence (DNA): TGTGCCAGCAGTTACTCAGGGACAGGGCCCCACGAGCAGTACTTC. Translated: CASSYSGTGPHEQYF. The chain recombines TRBV6-5 with TRBJ2-7, with 9 positions matching TRBD1. The V gene end was trimmed by 0 bases and the J gene end by 5 bases; junction bases not matched to a gene: 5. The CDR3 runs 15 residues. Germline-derived CDR1 and CDR2 are MNHEY and SVGAGI.

About this clonotype: A junction boundary mismatches the germline segment, possibly from a read error. The chain joins TRBV6-6 to TRBJ2-7, with 7 bases lining up with TRBD2. CDR1 MNHNY and CDR2 SVGAGI come from the germline V gene (reference sequence). This CDR3 has 16 residues. The CDR3 protein is CASRGLAGEGGHEQCF. CDR3 nucleotide sequence: TGTGCCAGCAGGGGACTGGCGGGAGAAGGAGGCCACGAGCAGTGCTTC.

In regard to this clonotype: A read error is likely, as this CDR3 ends without the conserved phenylalanine or tryptophan. The chain has TRBV11-2 and TRBJ2-5, with 11 bases matching TRBD2. The CDR3 covers 17 residues. CDR1 and CDR2 from the germline V gene are SGHAT and FQNNGV. In DNA form, the CDR3 reads TGTGCCAGCAGGTTAGTGGGGACTAGCGGAGGCGGGGAGACCCAGTACGTA. Encoded protein: CASRLVGTSGGGETQYV.

On this clonotype itself: In this CDR3 the conserved last residue, phenylalanine or tryptophan, is missing, so a read error is likely. The chain joins TRBV2 to TRBJ1-1, with a weak D call TRBD1 (5 bases). Trimming cost V 4 bases and J 3 bases, with 18 bases left between them. The CDR3 extends over 16 amino acids. Germline CDR1 SNHLY, CDR2 FYNNEI. CDR3: CASSVEGFVGDTEAFY. The CDR3 bases are TGTGCCAGCAGTGTGGAGGGGTTTGTTGGGGACACTGAAGCTTTCTAT.

This chain joins TRBV4-1 and TRBJ2-2, with 8 bases lining up with TRBD1. CDR3 length: 15 residues. Germline lookup yields CDR1 MGHRA and CDR2 YSYEKL. V was pared by 3 bases and J by 9 bases, with 9 bases of the junction left unmatched. CDR3 sequence reads: CASSQTDRGARELFF. CDR3 DNA: TGCGCCAGCAGCCAGACAGACAGGGGCGCCAGGGAGCTGTTTTTT.

V and J are TRBV11-2 and TRBJ2-5; D is ambiguous. V was trimmed by 10 bases and J by 7 bases, leaving 16 bases between them. This CDR3 spans 12 amino acids. Germline V gene sequence: CDR1 SGHAT, CDR2 FQNNGV. The CDR3 region is CANRTRRGTQYF. DNA of the CDR3: TGTGCCAACAGAACACGACGCGGGACCCAGTACTTC.

With respect to this clonotype: The conserved phenylalanine or tryptophan is not found at the CDR3 terminus, so this likely reflects a read error. The chain is built from TRBV5-1 and TRBJ2-7, with 7 nucleotides matching TRBD2. CDR1 and CDR2 (germline): SGHRS, YFSETQ. The length of the CDR3 is 16 residues. The CDR3 bases are TGCGCCAGTAGCTCTCACTTGGGCGGGAGCTCCTACGAGCAGTACATC. Amino acids: CASSSHLGGSSYEQYI.

This chain joins TRBV5-1 and TRBJ2-3, with D uncertain. Germline CDR1 and CDR2: SGHRS and YFSETQ. The CDR3 is made up of 15 amino acids. V gave up 0 bases and J gave up 9 bases, with 17 bases separating them. The CDR3 is CASSLERLVLGTQYF. For the CDR3, the DNA is TGCGCCAGCAGCTTGGAGCGCCTAGTTTTGGGCACGCAGTATTTT.

A remark on this clonotype: A much larger clone differs by one base, so this may be a read error. The conserved phenylalanine or tryptophan is not found at the CDR3 terminus, so this likely reflects a read error. This chain links TRBV5-4 with TRBJ1-1, with D unresolved. The germline V gene encodes CDR1 SGHNT and CDR2 YYREEE (reference sequence). This CDR3 comprises 14 residues. V was cut by 4 bases and J by 1 base, with 11 bases left in between. As DNA, the CDR3 is TGTGCCAGCAGCACCTTTACAGAGAACACTGAAGCTTTCCTT. Protein product: CASSTFTENTEAFL.

The rearrangement joins TRBV12-3 or TRBV12-4 to TRBJ2-5, with D possibly TRBD2 on 6 matching bases. The CDR3 extends over 15 amino acids. The V end was cut by 6 bases, the J end by 3 bases, with 17 bases between. In DNA, the CDR3 is TGTGCCAGCAGCACCTACCCCGGGAGCGAAGAGACCCAGTACTTC. This translates into CASSTYPGSEETQYF.

For this clonotype: The junction departs from germline at one end; a sequencing error may be responsible. The chain uses TRBV7-9 and TRBJ1-4; D remains ambiguous. The CDR3 consists of 12 residues. From germline, CDR1 is SEHNR and CDR2 FQNEAQ (reference sequence). The CDR3 loop is CASSNPNEKLVF. The CDR3 region has the DNA TGCGCCAGCAGCAATCCTAATGAAAAACTGGTTTTT.

This clonotype was detected many times. V and J are TRBV30 and TRBJ2-3; D is undetermined. V was shortened by 0 bases and J by 4 bases, with 5 bases between the two germline ends. The CDR3 is 12 amino acids. CDR1 and CDR2 (germline): GTSNPN, SVGIG (reference sequence). Here the CDR3 DNA reads TGTGCCTGGAGTGTACGGGCAGATACGCAGTATTTT. Its protein is CAWSVRADTQYF.

To note about this clonotype: This may stem from a read error, because a much larger clone lies one nucleotide away. The chain is built from TRBV5-1 and TRBJ2-3, with unresolved D. V lost 4 bases, J lost 8 bases, and 14 bases lay in between. Germline loops: CDR1 SGHRS, CDR2 YFSETQ. The CDR3 contains 13 residues. CDR3 nucleotide sequence: TGCGCCAGCAGCGCGGTCCGATGGGTTACGCAGTATTTT. Its translation is CASSAVRWVTQYF.

In this sample, this clonotype turned up once. V gene TRBV14 combines with J gene TRBJ2-3; D ambiguous. The length of the CDR3 is 11 residues. Germline values: CDR1 SGHDN, CDR2 FVKESK. Trimming left V 8 bases short and J 2 bases short, with 5 bases between. The CDR3 is CASPFTDTQYF. The CDR3 DNA sequence: TGTGCCAGCCCATTCACAGATACGCAGTATTTT.